The 13 T cell receptor beta chains presented below share a single source sample, sequenced in a study of a mutant IDH1 vaccine in newly diagnosed glioma. Time point meaning: week 11, during vaccination. Mutant IDH1 20-mer peptide, at 300 ug, made up each vaccine dose, with topical imiquimod. TCRdb's table, derived via immunoSEQ multiplex PCR, lists solely in-frame clones and lacks some. Seen here are over 20,000 clones, roughly 85% observed once, and the top ten hold just over 8%. For these TCRs, the target antigens are not known. The sequenced sample was PBMCs, obtained from a glioma patient whose treatment included an IDH1 peptide vaccine. Receptors were obtained from a man aged 35 to 55 with glioma.

The genes are TRBV5-1 and TRBJ1-1, with a weak D call TRBD1 (6 bases). This CDR3 is built from 13 residues. The V gene lost 0 bases and the J gene lost 5 bases, with 8 bases spanning the gap. Looked up from germline, CDR1 is SGHRS and CDR2 is YFSETQ. For the CDR3, the DNA is TGCGCCAGCAGCTTGGCCCAGGGGACTGAAGCTTTCTTT. Its translation: CASSLAQGTEAFF.

The chain joins TRBV5-4 to TRBJ1-1; D is possibly TRBD1 (6 bases). V was pared by 1 base and J by 3 bases, with 10 bases between. Germline CDR1 SGHNT, CDR2 YYREEE (reference sequence). The length of the CDR3 is 14 residues. The CDR3 is CASSLSGGHTEAFF. The CDR3 bases are TGTGCCAGCAGCTTGAGCGGGGGCCACACTGAAGCTTTCTTT.

The CDR3 region is CAISEGRGGETQYF. The CDR3 DNA reads as TGTGCCATCAGTGAAGGTCGAGGGGGAGAGACCCAGTACTTC. V is TRBV10-3 and J is TRBJ2-5; a possible D gene is TRBD1 (6 bases). The V gene's germline CDR1 is ENHRY and CDR2 SYGVKD. The CDR3 loop spans 14 amino acids. Trimming cost V 3 bases and J 4 bases, with 12 bases left between them.

The chain joins TRBV6-5 to TRBJ2-2; D not resolved. Trimming shortened V by 8 bases and J by 4 bases, and 17 bases separated the two germline ends. Germline CDR1 is MNHEY and CDR2 is SVGAGI. This CDR3 is built from 15 residues. The CDR3 DNA reads as TGTGCCAGCCTCACAGTTGGTGGGCGCACCGGGGAGCTGTTTTTT. This encodes CASLTVGGRTGELFF.

V usage is TRBV11-3 and J usage is TRBJ1-3, with D possibly being TRBD1 (5 bases). Germline CDR1 reads SGHNT; CDR2 reads YENEEA. V gave up 5 bases and J gave up 0 bases, with 14 bases separating them. The CDR3 runs 16 residues. CDR3 amino acids: CASSTPWDGSGNTIYF. CDR3 coding DNA: TGTGCCAGCAGCACTCCATGGGACGGCTCTGGAAACACCATATATTTT.

V gene TRBV7-2 combines with J gene TRBJ2-5; TRBD1 is a possible D gene (5 bases). V lost 5 bases and J lost 2, with 9 bases in between. CDR1 and CDR2 from the germline V gene are SGHTA and FQGNSA. The CDR3 sequence is 13 residues long. The CDR3 nucleotides are TGTGCCAGCAGCAAAGGACAACAAGAGACCCAGTACTTC. Translated: CASSKGQQETQYF.

V gene TRBV5-1 combines with J gene TRBJ1-5, with D uncertain. CDR3 length: 13 residues. V was pared by 4 bases and J by 4 bases, with 9 bases between. Germline CDR1 and CDR2: SGHRS and YFSETQ. CDR3 in amino acids: CASSDEVNQPQHF. The CDR3 nucleotides are TGCGCCAGCAGCGACGAAGTGAATCAGCCCCAGCATTTT. The full variable domain, its missing parts supplied by reference TRBV5-1 and TRBJ1-5, is KAGVTQTPRYLIKTRGQQVTLSCSPISGHRSVSWYQQTPGQGLQFLFEYFSETQRNKGNFPGRFSGRQFSNSRSEMNVSTLELGDSALYLCASSDEVNQPQHFGDGTRLSIL.

V gene TRBV19 combines with J gene TRBJ2-3, with 8 bases lining up with TRBD1. Trimming removed 1 base from V and 4 bases from J; junction bases left unmatched: 4. Germline V gene lookup returns CDR1 LNHDA and CDR2 SQIVND (reference sequence). The CDR3 totals 15 residues. The CDR3 spells CASSIGGQVSDTQYF. The CDR3, as DNA: TGTGCCAGTAGTATAGGGGGACAGGTATCAGATACGCAGTATTTT.

J is TRBJ1-5 and V is TRBV15; the D is unclear. The CDR3 length is 15 residues. Germline V gene lookup returns CDR1 LNHNV and CDR2 YYDKDF (reference sequence). Trimming took off 4 bases at V and 4 bases at J, with 14 bases between the two ends. This chain's CDR3 is CATSKLRVGNQPQHF. The DNA of the CDR3 is TGTGCCACCAGCAAGCTCCGGGTAGGGAATCAGCCCCAGCATTTT.

The V call is TRBV11-3, the J call TRBJ1-1; tentatively, D is TRBD1 (5 bases). The CDR3 is 15 amino acids. Trimming shortened V by 0 bases and J by 0 bases, and 8 bases separated the two germline ends. From germline, CDR1 is SGHNT and CDR2 YENEEA. CDR3 region: CASSLEGGVNTEAFF. The CDR3 DNA follows: TGTGCCAGCAGCTTAGAGGGAGGGGTGAACACTGAAGCTTTCTTT.

The chain carries TRBV6-5 and TRBJ2-7; D perhaps matches TRBD2 (5 bases). V dropped 7 bases and J dropped 7 bases, with 20 bases sitting between them. This CDR3 region has 14 residues. Germline V CDR1 and CDR2: MNHEY, SVGAGI. The CDR3 nucleotides read TGTGCCAGCACCTCCGGAGGCAAGATATCGGAGCAGTACTTC. Amino acids: CASTSGGKISEQYF.

About this clone: Other DNA sequences in this sample translate to the same CDR3. The genes are TRBV5-1 and TRBJ1-6; D is unclear. Germline loops: CDR1 SGHRS, CDR2 YFSETQ. Trimming left V 0 bases short and J 8 bases short, with 9 bases between. This CDR3 comprises 14 residues. The CDR3 DNA sequence: TGCGCCAGCAGCTTGGGACGGGAAGATTCACCCCTCCACTTT. Protein: CASSLGREDSPLHF.

This chain uses TRBV30 with TRBJ1-1; 7 positions match TRBD1. The germline CDR1 and CDR2 sequences are GTSNPN and SVGIG (reference sequence). The J segment lost 2 bases and the V segment lost 3 bases, leaving 6 bases of the junction unmatched. There are 14 residues in the CDR3. In DNA, the CDR3 is TGTGCCTGGAGCCCCGGGACAGAAAACACTGAAGCTTTCTTT. Amino acids: CAWSPGTENTEAFF.